Sequencing of this TCR beta chain was carried out in a study of CXCR3-negative and CXCR3-positive naive CD8 T cells. Study-level results: The study found CXCR3 expression partially decreased after cryopreservation and ran most assays on fresh PBMCs.

The study made its TRB cDNA libraries by 5' RACE, adding UMI labels. TCRdb reprocessed the 5' RACE reads; each CDR3 protein has one entry and no DNA is given. The listing records roughly 100,000 distinct CDR3 sequences. Germline V gives CDR1 SQVTM, CDR2 ANQGSEA. CDR3 length: 12 residues. Naivety in CD8+ T cells corresponded to a CD45RO-CCR7+CD27+CD95- phenotype. For this clonotype: The antigen is not known.

The chain carries TRBV29-1 and TRBJ2-7; the TRBD1 assignment by TCRdb is unverifiable without DNA. This clonotype was sampled from a human donor in good health. Some clones in this sample may be carry-over from other donors' samples. Sequenced sample: naive CXCR3- CD8+ T cells from blood. The subset denotes: CD45RO-CCR7+CD27+CD95- naive CD8+ T cells lacking CXCR3 (TNR3-). CDR3 amino acids: CSVLRGAGEQYF.